These 16 T cell receptor beta chains were sequenced from one sample in a study of ipilimumab plus nivolumab after autologous stem cell transplantation. Only in-frame clones appear in the TCRdb table, and some are missing; sequencing was by immunoSEQ multiplex PCR. The table has roughly 20,000 clones, around 80% seen once. Sequencing was performed on PBMCs, taken in a trial of ipilimumab plus nivolumab as post-transplant consolidation. The receptor set was obtained from a male donor with diffuse large B-cell lymphoma.

The J gene is TRBJ2-7, the V gene TRBV6-4, with D uncertain. Per the germline V gene, CDR1 is MRHNA and CDR2 is SNTAGT. Trimming took 2 bases from V and 2 from J, leaving 7 bases between them. CDR3 length equals 13 residues. This chain's CDR3 is CASSDRVTYEQYF. The CDR3 DNA reads TGTGCCAGCAGTGACAGGGTAACCTACGAGCAGTACTTC.

The J gene is TRBJ2-3, the V gene TRBV7-2; 7 nucleotides agree with TRBD1. Germline V gene sequence: CDR1 SGHTA, CDR2 FQGNSA. V was pared by 5 bases and J by 0 bases, with 8 bases of the junction left unmatched. The CDR3 totals 16 residues. This CDR3 is CASSPWGTASTDTQYF. The CDR3 bases are TGTGCCAGCAGCCCATGGGGGACAGCGAGCACAGATACGCAGTATTTT. The full variable domain, completed using reference TRBV7-2 and TRBJ2-3, is GAGVSQSPSNKVTEKGKDVELRCDPISGHTALYWYRQSLGQGLEFLIYFQGNSAPDKSGLPSDRFSAERTGGSVSTLTIQRTQQEDSAVYLCASSPWGTASTDTQYFGPGTRLTVL.

This clone was seen only a few times. J is TRBJ2-1 and V is TRBV27, with D perhaps matching TRBD1 (6 bases). The germline V gene encodes CDR1 MNHEY and CDR2 SMNVEV (reference sequence). There are 16 residues in the CDR3. V shed 5 bases and J shed 1 base, with 15 bases lying between them. The CDR3 region is CASSKGGRLSYNEQFF. In DNA, the CDR3 is TGTGCCAGCAGTAAAGGGGGTCGACTATCCTACAATGAGCAGTTCTTC.

The genes are TRBV2 and TRBJ2-1; D gene ambiguous. Trimming shortened V by 1 base and J by 0 bases, and 13 bases separated the two germline ends. The germline gives CDR1 SNHLY, CDR2 FYNNEI. The CDR3 extends over 17 amino acids. The CDR3 protein is CASSEDKFLGSYNEQFF. The CDR3 nucleotides are TGTGCCAGCAGTGAAGACAAATTCCTCGGCTCCTACAATGAGCAGTTCTTC. The whole variable domain, remainder taken from reference TRBV2 and TRBJ2-1, is EPEVTQTPSHQVTQMGQEVILRCVPISNHLYFYWYRQILGQKVEFLVSFYNNEISEKSEIFDDQFSVERPDGSNFTLKIRSTKLEDSAMYFCASSEDKFLGSYNEQFFGPGTRLTVL.

This clone was found once. The chain combines TRBV27 with TRBJ2-6; D is unresolved. The V and J ends lost 5 bases and 2 bases respectively, with 22 bases between them. Germline V gene lookup returns CDR1 MNHEY and CDR2 SMNVEV (reference sequence). The CDR3 loop spans 19 amino acids. The CDR3: CASSRNWVFSYTGANVLTF. In DNA form, the CDR3 reads TGTGCCAGCAGTCGCAATTGGGTCTTTAGCTATACTGGGGCCAACGTCCTGACTTTC.

V gene TRBV7-9 combines with J gene TRBJ2-1; D ambiguous. V lost 1 base to trimming and J lost 7 bases, with 5 bases between them. Germline-derived CDR1 and CDR2 are SEHNR and FQNEAQ (reference sequence). The CDR3 is made up of 12 amino acids. CDR3 region: CASSLDRNEQFF. In DNA, the CDR3 is TGTGCCAGCAGCTTAGACCGGAATGAGCAGTTCTTC.

The CDR3 nucleotides read TGTGCCAGCAGCTTGGACAGAATCTATGGCTACACCTTC. Its protein product is CASSLDRIYGYTF. The genes are TRBV4-2 and TRBJ1-2; tentative D call: TRBD1 (6 bases). Trimming left V 5 bases short and J 4 bases short, with 11 bases between. CDR3 size: 13 residues. The germline V gene has CDR1 LGHNA and CDR2 YNFKEQ.

V gene TRBV6-5 combines with J gene TRBJ1-1; D is perhaps TRBD1 (6 bases). The V and J ends lost 2 bases and 0 bases respectively, with 7 bases between them. Germline loops: CDR1 MNHEY, CDR2 SVGAGI. There are 14 residues in the CDR3. CDR3 bases: TGTGCCAGCAGTTACAACAGGGTGAACACTGAAGCTTTCTTT. Amino acid sequence: CASSYNRVNTEAFF.

The genes are TRBV7-3 and TRBJ2-3, with 7 bases lining up with TRBD1. CDR3 length: 15 amino acids. V gave up 5 bases and J gave up 3 bases; unmatched junction bases: 8. Germline values: CDR1 SGHTA, CDR2 FQGTGA. This CDR3 is CASSQRQGRTDTQYF. CDR3 nucleotides: TGTGCCAGCAGCCAAAGACAGGGTCGGACAGATACGCAGTATTTT.

The V call is TRBV6-1, the J call TRBJ1-1; 8 positions match TRBD1. The CDR3 is made up of 14 amino acids. The germline V gene encodes CDR1 MNHNS and CDR2 SASEGT. After removal of 5 bases from V and 5 bases from J, the junction contained 7 bases not matched to a gene. The CDR3 loop is CASSWTGQRTEAFF. The CDR3 bases are TGTGCCAGCAGTTGGACAGGGCAGAGGACTGAAGCTTTCTTT.

J is TRBJ1-6 and V is TRBV6-5, with 7 bases matching TRBD1. Germline V lookup: CDR1 MNHEY, CDR2 SVGAGI. This CDR3 contains 15 residues. V shed 6 bases and J 7 bases; nucleotides not matched to a gene: 9. The CDR3 region is CASSRYPGGNSPLHF. Here the CDR3 DNA reads TGTGCCAGCAGCCGTTACCCAGGGGGGAATTCACCCCTCCACTTT.

The count of this clone is one. The chain carries TRBV7-3 and TRBJ2-3; TRBD1 matches at 9 bases. Germline loops: CDR1 SGHTA, CDR2 FQGTGA. The CDR3 is made up of 15 amino acids. Trimming removed 3 bases from V and 3 bases from J; junction bases left unmatched: 4. The CDR3 protein is CASSFPTGGTDTQYF. Here the CDR3 DNA reads TGTGCCAGCAGCTTTCCGACAGGGGGAACAGATACGCAGTATTTT.

This CDR3 reads CASSLAGSTDTQYF. The CDR3 DNA reads as TGTGCCAGCAGTCTAGCGGGGAGCACAGATACGCAGTATTTT. The chain couples TRBV7-9 to TRBJ2-3; 9 nucleotides line up with TRBD2. Germline V lookup: CDR1 SEHNR, CDR2 FQNEAQ (reference sequence). The CDR3 length is 14 residues. V lost 6 bases and J lost 0; bases outside the gene matches: 1.

The genes are TRBV19 and TRBJ1-2, with D possibly TRBD1 on 6 matching bases. There are 15 residues in the CDR3. V was pared by 3 bases and J by 4 bases, with 15 bases between. CDR1 is LNHDA, CDR2 SQIVND, per germline (reference sequence). CDR3 sequence: CASSMENRARYGYTF. The CDR3, as DNA: TGTGCCAGTAGTATGGAGAACAGGGCGCGCTATGGCTACACCTTC.

This clone has only a few counts. V usage is TRBV9 and J usage is TRBJ1-1, with D unclear. This CDR3 is 13 amino acids long. V lost 4 bases and J lost 2, with 9 bases in between. The V gene's germline CDR1 is SGDLS and CDR2 YYNGEE. The CDR3 sequence: CASSFGPNTEAFF. CDR3 in DNA: TGTGCCAGCAGCTTCGGCCCCAACACTGAAGCTTTCTTT.

The rearrangement joins TRBV18 to TRBJ1-3; D unresolved. Germline-derived CDR1 and CDR2 are KGHSH and LQKENI. The V end lost 6 bases, the J end lost 0 bases, and 6 bases lay between the germline ends. CDR3 length: 13 amino acids. CDR3 region: CASSESSGNTIYF. The DNA of the CDR3 is TGTGCCAGCTCCGAAAGCTCTGGAAACACCATATATTTT.